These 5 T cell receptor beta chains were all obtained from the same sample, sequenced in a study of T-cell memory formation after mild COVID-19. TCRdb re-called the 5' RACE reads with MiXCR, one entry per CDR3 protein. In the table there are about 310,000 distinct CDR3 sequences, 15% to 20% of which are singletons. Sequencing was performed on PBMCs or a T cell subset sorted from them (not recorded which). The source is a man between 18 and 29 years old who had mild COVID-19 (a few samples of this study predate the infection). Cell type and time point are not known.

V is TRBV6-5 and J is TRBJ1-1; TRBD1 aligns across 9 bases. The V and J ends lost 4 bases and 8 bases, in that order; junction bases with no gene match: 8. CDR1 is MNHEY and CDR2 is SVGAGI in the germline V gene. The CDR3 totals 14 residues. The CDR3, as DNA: TGTGCCAGCAGTTCACAGGACAGGGGAACAGAAGCTTTCTTT. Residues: CASSSQDRGTEAFF.

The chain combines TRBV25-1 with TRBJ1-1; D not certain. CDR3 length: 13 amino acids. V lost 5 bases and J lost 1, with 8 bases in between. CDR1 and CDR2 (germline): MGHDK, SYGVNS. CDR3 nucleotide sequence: TGTGCCAGCAGTCCTTTTGGGAACACTGAAGCTTTCTTT. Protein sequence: CASSPFGNTEAFF. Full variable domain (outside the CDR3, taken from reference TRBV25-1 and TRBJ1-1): EADIYQTPRYLVIGTGKKITLECSQTMGHDKMYWYQQDPGMELHLIHYSYGVNSTEKGDLSSESTVSRIRTEHFPLTLESARPSHTSQYLCASSPFGNTEAFFGQGTRLTVV.

Here the CDR3 reads CASNGPNYGYTF. The CDR3 nucleotides are TGTGCCAGCAACGGCCCTAACTATGGCTACACCTTC. The J gene is TRBJ1-2, the V gene TRBV12-3 or TRBV12-4; D unresolved. This CDR3 contains 12 residues. Trimming left V 7 bases short and J 0 bases short, with 6 bases between.

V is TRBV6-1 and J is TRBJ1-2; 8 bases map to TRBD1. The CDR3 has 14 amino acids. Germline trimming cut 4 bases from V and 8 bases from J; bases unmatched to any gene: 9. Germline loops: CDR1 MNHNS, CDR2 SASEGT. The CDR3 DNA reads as TGTGCCAGCAGTGGGACAGGGCCGGTTCGAGGCTACACCTTC. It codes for CASSGTGPVRGYTF.

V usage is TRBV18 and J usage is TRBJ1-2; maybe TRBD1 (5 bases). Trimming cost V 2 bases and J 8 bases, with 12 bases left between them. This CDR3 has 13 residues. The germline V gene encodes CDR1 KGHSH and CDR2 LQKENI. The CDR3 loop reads CASSPSGANGYTF. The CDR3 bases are TGTGCCAGCTCACCATCCGGGGCTAACGGCTACACCTTC.